The next 19 T cell receptor beta chains were all read from a single sample in a study of long-term antiretroviral therapy in people with HIV. Version v3.0 of the immunoSEQ assay ran at survey level. Here immunoSEQ multiplex PCR was the method, and the copy in TCRdb shows in-frame clones only, minus some. Of 4,000 to 6,000 clones detected, about 88% appear once; the ten largest clones hold 6% to 7.5%. Here the sequenced sample was unsorted PBMCs, taken 1.3 years after starting antiretroviral therapy. These receptors all come from a woman aged 50 to 60 with HIV.

The chain recombines TRBV28 with TRBJ2-3; TRBD2 matches 12 bases. The ends lost 4 bases at V and 4 bases at J; junction bases unmatched: 6. Germline assignment: CDR1 MDHEN and CDR2 SYDVKM. The CDR3 sequence is 16 residues long. The CDR3 sequence: CASSSTSGGVADTQYF. In DNA, the CDR3 is TGTGCCAGCAGTTCGACTAGCGGGGGAGTAGCAGATACGCAGTATTTT.

The chain couples TRBV27 to TRBJ2-1; D gene ambiguous. The V and J ends lost 0 bases and 5 bases respectively, with 11 bases between them. This CDR3 region has 15 residues. CDR1 is MNHEY and CDR2 is SMNVEV in the germline V gene (reference sequence). Written as DNA, the CDR3 is TGTGCCAGCAGTTTATCAGACCTGTTTAACAATGAGCAGTTCTTC. Amino acid sequence: CASSLSDLFNNEQFF.

This clone was counted once. This rearrangement joins TRBV7-8 to TRBJ1-2; weak D call: TRBD1 (5 bases). This CDR3 comprises 15 residues. V lost 1 base and J 2 bases, leaving 11 bases between the germline ends. Germline V gene data show CDR1 as SGHVS and CDR2 as FQNEAQ. CDR3 bases: TGTGCCAGCAGCTTAGTTAGGGGACCCAACTATGGCTACACCTTC. Residues: CASSLVRGPNYGYTF.

The chain links TRBV5-5 to TRBJ1-3, with 7 bases fitting TRBD1. Trimming cost V 6 bases and J 4 bases; bases outside gene matches: 16. Germline lookup yields CDR1 SGHKS and CDR2 YYEKEE (reference sequence). The CDR3 has 17 amino acids. The CDR3 region is CASTNFPRQGSGNTIYF. The CDR3 bases are TGTGCCAGCACGAATTTCCCCAGACAGGGATCAGGAAACACCATATATTTT.

As concerns this clone: Distinct nucleotide sequences in the sample also encode this CDR3. The chain employs TRBV9 and TRBJ1-1; D is perhaps TRBD1 (5 bases). This CDR3 has 15 amino acids. V was trimmed by 0 bases and J by 0 bases, leaving 9 bases between them. Germline CDR1 is SGDLS and CDR2 is YYNGEE. CDR3 region: CASSVGQFMNTEAFF. The CDR3 DNA sequence: TGTGCCAGCAGCGTAGGACAGTTCATGAACACTGAAGCTTTCTTT.

The V and J genes are TRBV2 and TRBJ2-7; 7 bases are shared with TRBD1. The V gene's germline CDR1 is SNHLY and CDR2 FYNNEI. The CDR3 is made up of 13 amino acids. Trimming cost V 8 bases and J 5 bases; bases outside gene matches: 9. Here the CDR3 reads CASGAGGSDEQYF. CDR3 nucleotide sequence: TGTGCCAGCGGTGCAGGGGGAAGCGACGAGCAGTACTTC.

The V and J genes are TRBV9 and TRBJ2-2; possible D gene TRBD2, 8 bases. V lost 2 bases, J lost 7 bases, and 21 bases lay in between. CDR3 length: 17 amino acids. The germline V gene encodes CDR1 SGDLS and CDR2 YYNGEE. Here the CDR3 reads CASSVNRGPAGGGELFF. DNA of the CDR3: TGTGCCAGCAGCGTGAACAGGGGACCTGCGGGGGGCGGGGAGCTGTTTTTT.

This clone was found once. The chain joins TRBV19 to TRBJ1-5, with TRBD1 matching 7 bases. V trimming: 6 bases; J trimming: 5 bases; junction bases outside the gene matches: 7. Germline V gene lookup returns CDR1 LNHDA and CDR2 SQIVND (reference sequence). The CDR3 totals 14 residues. The CDR3 DNA follows: TGTGCCAGTAGATCAAGGGGGCTGCATCAGCCCCAGCATTTT. Its protein is CASRSRGLHQPQHF.

The CDR3 region is CSVVGQGAIDTEAFF. The CDR3 DNA sequence: TGCAGCGTTGTGGGGCAGGGGGCTATCGACACTGAAGCTTTCTTT. V is TRBV29-1 and J is TRBJ1-1; TRBD1 aligns across 8 bases. V lost 4 bases to trimming and J lost 3 bases; unmatched junction nucleotides: 10. Germline V gene data show CDR1 as SQVTM and CDR2 as ANQGSEA. This CDR3 region has 15 residues.

A single count supports this clone. The chain is built from TRBV30 and TRBJ2-5, with TRBD1 matching over 8 bases. Germline CDR1 GTSNPN, CDR2 SVGIG (reference sequence). Losses at the gene ends were 2 bases for V and 4 bases for J; bases not matched to a gene: 6. The CDR3 spans 14 residues. The CDR3 DNA follows: TGTGCCTGGAGTACCGACAGGGGTACAGAGACCCAGTACTTC. Residues: CAWSTDRGTETQYF.

The rearrangement joins TRBV7-3 to TRBJ2-1; TRBD2 matches 14 bases. The germline V gene encodes CDR1 SGHTA and CDR2 FQGTGA. With V trimmed by 3 bases and J by 4 bases, 2 bases remained unmatched. The CDR3 loop spans 16 amino acids. The CDR3 coding sequence is TGTGCCAGCAGCTTGACTAGCGGGGGGGGATACAATGAGCAGTTCTTC. Translated: CASSLTSGGGYNEQFF.

A note on this clone: Mismatch with germline at one junction end may stem from a read error. CDR3 bases: TGTGCCAGCAGTGACCGGACAGTGGCCTTC. The encoded protein is CASSDRTVAF. The rearrangement uses TRBV6-6 and TRBJ2-7; TRBD1 is a possible D gene (6 bases). Per the germline V gene, CDR1 is MNHNY and CDR2 is SVGAGI (reference sequence). This CDR3 spans 10 amino acids.

This clone has more than one count but fewer than ten. The gene calls are TRBV4-1 and TRBJ1-3, with D hard to call. V was pared by 1 base and J by 0 bases, with 4 bases between. Per the germline V gene, CDR1 is MGHRA and CDR2 is YSYEKL. The CDR3 sequence is 14 residues long. The CDR3 loop reads CASSQADSGNTIYF. The CDR3 DNA reads TGCGCCAGCAGCCAAGCAGACTCTGGAAACACCATATATTTT.

Here the CDR3 DNA reads TGTGCCTGGAGTTCCGGACAGGGAACCATGAACACTGAAGCTTTCTTT. Its translation is CAWSSGQGTMNTEAFF. The gene calls are TRBV30 and TRBJ1-1, with TRBD1 matching 8 bases. CDR3 length equals 16 residues. Germline V gene lookup returns CDR1 GTSNPN and CDR2 SVGIG (reference sequence). Germline trimming cut 2 bases from V and 0 bases from J; bases unmatched to any gene: 8.

V gene TRBV10-2 combines with J gene TRBJ2-7; 8 bases match TRBD1. Germline CDR1 and CDR2: WSHSY and SAAADI. This CDR3 has 14 amino acids. V was clipped by 10 bases and J by 6 bases; unmatched bases: 14. The CDR3 sequence: CAILDFPRGLEQYF. CDR3 coding DNA: TGCGCCATCCTAGACTTCCCCAGGGGGCTCGAGCAGTACTTC.

The chain is built from TRBV5-1 and TRBJ1-1; 7 bases align to TRBD1. Germline V gene data show CDR1 as SGHRS and CDR2 as YFSETQ. V dropped 4 bases and J dropped 5; count of bases not matched to a gene: 5. CDR3 length: 13 residues. CDR3 sequence reads: CASSLRGGTEAFF. DNA of the CDR3: TGCGCCAGCAGCCTCAGGGGGGGGACTGAAGCTTTCTTT.

J is TRBJ1-1 and V is TRBV19; possible D gene TRBD1, 5 bases. Trimming removed 6 bases at V and 7 bases at J, with 15 bases between. Germline V gives CDR1 LNHDA, CDR2 SQIVND (reference sequence). This CDR3 contains 13 residues. CDR3 bases: TGTGCCAGTAGCATCAGGGATGACCTTGAAGCTTTCTTT. It translates to CASSIRDDLEAFF.

V gene TRBV6-4 combines with J gene TRBJ2-1; D may be TRBD1 or TRBD2 (5 bases each). Trimming took off 8 bases at V and 5 bases at J, with 13 bases between the two ends. Germline CDR1 MRHNA, CDR2 SNTAGT. The CDR3 sequence is 13 residues long. CDR3 nucleotide sequence: TGTGCCAGCCGGGACGGCAATAACAATGAGCAGTTCTTC. It codes for CASRDGNNNEQFF.

The rearrangement uses TRBV7-9 and TRBJ1-4; D uncertain. Looked up from germline, CDR1 is SEHNR and CDR2 is FQNEAQ (reference sequence). CDR3 size: 15 residues. Between the trimmed V and J ends, which lost 1 base and 5 bases, there was a span of 11 bases. CDR3 sequence: CASSLGANSNEKLFF. CDR3 bases: TGTGCCAGCAGCTTAGGGGCCAACAGCAATGAAAAACTGTTTTTT.